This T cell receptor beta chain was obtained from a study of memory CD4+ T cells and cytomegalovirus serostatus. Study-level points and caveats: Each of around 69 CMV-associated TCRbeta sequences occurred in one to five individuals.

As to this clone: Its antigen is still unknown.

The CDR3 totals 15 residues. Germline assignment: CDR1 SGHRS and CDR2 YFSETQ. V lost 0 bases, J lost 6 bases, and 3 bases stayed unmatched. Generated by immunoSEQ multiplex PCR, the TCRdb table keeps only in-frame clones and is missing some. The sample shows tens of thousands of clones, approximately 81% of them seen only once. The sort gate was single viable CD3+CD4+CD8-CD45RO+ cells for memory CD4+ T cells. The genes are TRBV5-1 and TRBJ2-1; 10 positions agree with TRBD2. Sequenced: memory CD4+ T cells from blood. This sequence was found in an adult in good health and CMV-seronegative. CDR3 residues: CASSLGAGGLNEQFF. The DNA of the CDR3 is TGCGCCAGCAGCTTGGGAGCGGGAGGGCTCAATGAGCAGTTCTTC.